The 12 T cell receptor beta chains listed next were all sequenced from one sample in a study of cytomegalovirus exposure and HLA in healthy donors. The PCR used 60 Vbeta and 13 Jbeta primers. Profiled with immunoSEQ multiplex PCR; TCRdb holds only in-frame clones, not every one. The sample includes around 190,000 clones, 85% of them seen just once. Sample: PBMCs. Receptors originate from a woman aged 45 to 65 in good health and CMV-seronegative.

The CDR3 region has the DNA TGTGCGACAAAACAGCTGAACACTGAAGCTTTCTTT. Translation: CATKQLNTEAFF. The V and J genes are TRBV28 and TRBJ1-1, with D unclear. CDR3 length: 12 residues. Looked up from germline, CDR1 is MDHEN and CDR2 is SYDVKM.

The chain uses TRBV6-4 and TRBJ2-3, with TRBD1 matching over 7 bases. Germline assignment: CDR1 MRHNA and CDR2 SNTAGT. After removal of 0 bases from V and 6 bases from J, the junction contained 0 bases not matched to a gene. The CDR3 covers 13 residues. CDR3 region: CASSDSRGDTQYF. Here the CDR3 DNA reads TGTGCCAGCAGTGACTCCAGGGGGGATACGCAGTATTTT.

This clone was counted a single time. This rearrangement joins TRBV6-6 to TRBJ2-3; maybe TRBD2 (5 bases). Germline V gives CDR1 MNHNY, CDR2 SVGAGI (reference sequence). V dropped 4 bases and J dropped 6 bases, with 14 bases sitting between them. CDR3 length equals 14 residues. The CDR3 nucleotides read TGTGCCAGCAGTTCCTCCCTCGGGGTGGATACGCAGTATTTT. It is translated as CASSSSLGVDTQYF.

This rearrangement joins TRBV27 to TRBJ2-1, with TRBD2 identical over 8 bases. The CDR3 is 14 amino acids. Germline V gives CDR1 MNHEY, CDR2 SMNVEV (reference sequence). After removal of 4 bases from V and 7 bases from J, the junction contained 6 bases not matched to a gene. This chain's CDR3 is CASSYTGTSNEQFF. Here the CDR3 DNA reads TGTGCCAGCAGTTATACCGGGACTAGTAATGAGCAGTTCTTC.

A single count supports this clone. The chain combines TRBV19 with TRBJ2-7; the match to TRBD2 covers 8 bases. Looked up from germline, CDR1 is LNHDA and CDR2 is SQIVND (reference sequence). Unmatched junction bases numbered 3, after V lost 3 bases and J lost 2 bases. There are 14 residues in the CDR3. The CDR3: CASSITGRAYEQYF. For the CDR3, the DNA is TGTGCCAGTAGTATTACCGGGAGGGCCTACGAGCAGTACTTC.

V gene TRBV7-2 combines with J gene TRBJ1-3; D unclear. This CDR3 has 13 residues. The V end was cut by 1 base, the J end by 4 bases, with 5 bases between. Germline loops: CDR1 SGHTA, CDR2 FQGNSA. The CDR3: CASSLDGGNTIYF. The CDR3 region has the DNA TGTGCCAGCAGCTTAGACGGGGGAAACACCATATATTTT.

CDR3 sequence (DNA): TGTGCCATCAGGAGCTCCTATAATTCACCCCTCCACTTT. Protein sequence: CAIRSSYNSPLHF. V usage is TRBV10-3 and J usage is TRBJ1-6; D gene unclear. Germline V gene data show CDR1 as ENHRY and CDR2 as SYGVKD. CDR3 size: 13 residues. The germline V and J ends were trimmed by 6 bases and 0 bases, with 3 bases remaining between them.

V gene TRBV6-6 combines with J gene TRBJ2-7; 10 bases map to TRBD2. Germline V gene data show CDR1 as MNHNY and CDR2 as SVGAGI (reference sequence). With V trimmed by 5 bases and J by 8 bases, 12 bases remained unmatched. This CDR3 has 15 amino acids. The CDR3 DNA follows: TGTGCCAGCAGTCCCGGACTAGCGGTCCCTGGGAAGCAGTACTTC. As protein: CASSPGLAVPGKQYF.

The V gene is TRBV28, the J gene TRBJ1-1; the match to TRBD1 covers 7 bases. The CDR3 is 14 residues long. The germline V gene encodes CDR1 MDHEN and CDR2 SYDVKM. V was pared by 5 bases and J by 7 bases, with 10 bases of the junction left unmatched. CDR3 sequence: CASSDYRGGCEAFF. The CDR3 DNA sequence: TGTGCCAGCAGTGATTACAGGGGAGGCTGTGAAGCTTTCTTT.

In DNA, the CDR3 is TGCGCCAGCAGTCCGCCGGGTCAAGAGACCCAGTACTTC. This sequence encodes CASSPPGQETQYF. The chain couples TRBV10-1 to TRBJ2-5; D is unresolved. Germline CDR1 is WNHNN and CDR2 is SYGVQD (reference sequence). The CDR3 spans 13 residues. V lost 5 bases to trimming and J lost 2 bases, with 9 bases between them.

V gene TRBV9 combines with J gene TRBJ2-1, with 9 bases identical to TRBD2. The length of the CDR3 is 15 residues. The V and J ends lost 2 bases and 5 bases, in that order; junction bases with no gene match: 5. Germline CDR1 SGDLS, CDR2 YYNGEE. This CDR3 reads CASSVSGSFNNEQFF. The CDR3 DNA reads TGTGCCAGCAGCGTTAGCGGGAGTTTCAACAATGAGCAGTTCTTC.

The chain combines TRBV4-3 with TRBJ2-7; 14 nucleotides align to TRBD2. The germline V gene encodes CDR1 LGHNA and CDR2 YSLEER. J was trimmed by 4 bases and V by 0 bases; bases with no gene match: 2. The CDR3 length is 16 residues. CDR3 amino acids: CASSQEGLAGVYEQYF. CDR3 bases: TGCGCCAGCAGCCAAGAGGGACTAGCGGGAGTATACGAGCAGTACTTC.